This TCR beta chain was found in a study of blood T cell repertoires in COVID-19. The protocol was immunoSEQ multiplex PCR, while the TCRdb copy is restricted to in-frame clones and leaves out a portion. The sample contains 300,000 to 500,000 clones, 88% of which appear only once. Germline lookup yields CDR1 KGHDR and CDR2 SFDVKD. The CDR3 runs 15 residues. V was clipped by 2 bases and J by 2 bases, with 8 bases between them. This sequence joins TRBV24-1 and TRBJ1-4; weak D call: TRBD1 (5 bases). The sample taken for sequencing was PBMCs or T cells enriched from blood (not recorded which). The sequence was collected from a woman aged 40 to 49 with acute COVID-19. The chain's CDR3 is CATSDSGGTNEKLFF. The CDR3 DNA reads as TGTGCCACCAGTGATTCGGGGGGTACTAATGAAAAACTGTTTTTT.